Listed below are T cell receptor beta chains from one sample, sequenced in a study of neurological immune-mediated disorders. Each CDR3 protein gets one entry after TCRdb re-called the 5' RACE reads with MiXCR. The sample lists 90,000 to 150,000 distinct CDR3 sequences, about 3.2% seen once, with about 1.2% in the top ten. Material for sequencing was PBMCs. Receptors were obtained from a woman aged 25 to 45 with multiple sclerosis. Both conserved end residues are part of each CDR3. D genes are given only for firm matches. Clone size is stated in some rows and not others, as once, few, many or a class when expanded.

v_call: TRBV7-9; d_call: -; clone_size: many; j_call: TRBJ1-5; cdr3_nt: TGTGCCAGCAGCTTAGGCCATCAGCCCCAGCATTTT; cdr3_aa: CASSLGHQPQHF
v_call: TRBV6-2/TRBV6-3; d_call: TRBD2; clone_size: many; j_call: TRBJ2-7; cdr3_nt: TGTGCCAGCAGTTACTGGTCTAGCGGGAGAAACGAGCAGTACTTC; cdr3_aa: CASSYWSSGRNEQYF
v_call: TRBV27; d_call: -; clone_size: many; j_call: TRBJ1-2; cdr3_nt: TGTGCCAGCAGTTTAACCGGGGGCCATGGCTACACCTTC; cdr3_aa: CASSLTGGHGYTF
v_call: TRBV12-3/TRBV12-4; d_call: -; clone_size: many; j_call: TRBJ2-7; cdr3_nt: TGTGCCAGCAGTTTTGGGGGGCTTTACGAGCAGTACTTC; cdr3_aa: CASSFGGLYEQYF
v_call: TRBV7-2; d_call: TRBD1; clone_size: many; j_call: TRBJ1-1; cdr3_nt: TGTGCCAGCAGCTTAGCCGGGACCTCCAGGGGGACTGAAGCTTTCTTT; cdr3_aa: CASSLAGTSRGTEAFF
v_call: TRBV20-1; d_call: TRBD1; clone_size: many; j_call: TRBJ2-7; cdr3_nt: TGCAGTGCCCTGCCGGGACAGTTAACCTACGAGCAGTACTTC; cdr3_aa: CSALPGQLTYEQYF
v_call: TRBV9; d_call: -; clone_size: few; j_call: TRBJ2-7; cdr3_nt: TGTGCCAGCAGCGTAGCTGCGGCAGGGATGACCTACGAGCAGTACTTC; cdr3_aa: CASSVAAAGMTYEQYF
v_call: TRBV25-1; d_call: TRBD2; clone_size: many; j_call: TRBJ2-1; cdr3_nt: TGTGCCAGCAGCCCGGGACTAACCAATGAGCAGTTCTTC; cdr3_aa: CASSPGLTNEQFF
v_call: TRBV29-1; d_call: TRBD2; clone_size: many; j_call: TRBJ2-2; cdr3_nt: TGCAGCGTTGTGTCTAGCGGGTACACCGGGGAGCTGTTTTTT; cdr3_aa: CSVVSSGYTGELFF
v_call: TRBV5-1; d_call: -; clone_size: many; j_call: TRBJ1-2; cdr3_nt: TGCGCCAGCAAGTTAGCCCAAAACCGGGGCTACACCTTC; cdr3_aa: CASKLAQNRGYTF
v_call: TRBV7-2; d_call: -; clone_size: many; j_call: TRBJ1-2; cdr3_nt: TGTGCCAGCAGCTTAGCGGCAGGGTTGGATGGCTACACCTTC; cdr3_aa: CASSLAAGLDGYTF
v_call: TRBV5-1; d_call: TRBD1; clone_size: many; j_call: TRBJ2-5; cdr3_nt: TGCGCCAGCAGCCCATGGACAGGGTTGGAGACCCAGTACTTC; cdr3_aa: CASSPWTGLETQYF
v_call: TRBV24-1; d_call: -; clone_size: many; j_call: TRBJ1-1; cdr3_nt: TGTGCCACCTTGCGTAACACTGAAGCTTTCTTT; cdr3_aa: CATLRNTEAFF
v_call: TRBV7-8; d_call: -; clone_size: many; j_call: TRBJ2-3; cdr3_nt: TGTGCCAGCAGCTTTTCCGGGATACAAGCAGATACGCAGTATTTT; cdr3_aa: CASSFSGIQADTQYF
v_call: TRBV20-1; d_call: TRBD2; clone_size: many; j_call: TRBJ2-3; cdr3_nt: TGCAGTGCTATCGGGACTAGCGGCACAGATACGCAGTATTTT; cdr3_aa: CSAIGTSGTDTQYF
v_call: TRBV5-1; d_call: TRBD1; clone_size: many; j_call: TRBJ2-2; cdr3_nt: TGCGCCAGCAGCGCTCTCCCACAGGGGGCGGGGAACACCGGGGAGCTGTTTTTT; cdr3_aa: CASSALPQGAGNTGELFF
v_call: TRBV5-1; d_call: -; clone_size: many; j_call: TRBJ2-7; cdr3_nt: TGCGCCAGCAGCACACAGGGTGGGGGCTCCTACGAGCAGTACTTC; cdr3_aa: CASSTQGGGSYEQYF
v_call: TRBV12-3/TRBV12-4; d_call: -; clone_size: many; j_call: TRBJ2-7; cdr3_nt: TGTGCCAGCAGTTTGGAGGACTTCTACGAGCAGTACTTC; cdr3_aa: CASSLEDFYEQYF
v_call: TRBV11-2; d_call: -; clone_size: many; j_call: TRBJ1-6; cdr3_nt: TGTGCCAGCAGCATTAACTTACCGGGACGGACTGATTCACCCCTCCACTTT; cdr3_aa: CASSINLPGRTDSPLHF
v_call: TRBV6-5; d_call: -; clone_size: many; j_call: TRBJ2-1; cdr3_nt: TGTGCCAGCAGCAGGACCCCCTTTGAGCAGTTCTTC; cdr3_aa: CASSRTPFEQFF
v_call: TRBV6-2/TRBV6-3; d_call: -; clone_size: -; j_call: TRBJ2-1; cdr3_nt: TGTGCCACCAGGAAAGTGGGAATGACCTACAATGAGCAGTTCTTC; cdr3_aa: CATRKVGMTYNEQFF
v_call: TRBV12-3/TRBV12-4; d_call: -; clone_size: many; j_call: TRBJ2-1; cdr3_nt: TGTGCCAGCATCCCCCTTTACGACAATGAGCAGTTCTTC; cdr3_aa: CASIPLYDNEQFF
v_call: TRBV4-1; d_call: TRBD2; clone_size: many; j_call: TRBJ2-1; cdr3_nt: TGCGCCAGCAGCCAAGAGGGTAGCGGGAGGCCCTCCAATGAGCAGTTCTTC; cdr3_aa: CASSQEGSGRPSNEQFF
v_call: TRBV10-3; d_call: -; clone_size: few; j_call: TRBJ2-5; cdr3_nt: TGTGCCATCAGTGACACGGCTCGGGAGACCCAGTACTTC; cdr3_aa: CAISDTARETQYF
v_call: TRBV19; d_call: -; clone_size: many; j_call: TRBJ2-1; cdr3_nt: TGTGCCAGTAGTATTCTCCAGAACTCCTACAATGAGCAGTTCTTC; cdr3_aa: CASSILQNSYNEQFF
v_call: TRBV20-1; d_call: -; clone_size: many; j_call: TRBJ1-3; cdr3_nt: TGCAGTGCGCCCGTGGGTTCAGGAAACACCATATATTTT; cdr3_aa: CSAPVGSGNTIYF
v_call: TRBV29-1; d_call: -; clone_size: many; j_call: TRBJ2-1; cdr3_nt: TGCAGCGTTGGGGAGGCCGTTTCGGACAATGAGCAGTTCTTC; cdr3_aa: CSVGEAVSDNEQFF
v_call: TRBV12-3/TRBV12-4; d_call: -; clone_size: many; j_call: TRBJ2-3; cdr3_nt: TGTGCCAGCGAGGGGGGGCTCGGAGATACGCAGTATTTT; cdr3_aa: CASEGGLGDTQYF
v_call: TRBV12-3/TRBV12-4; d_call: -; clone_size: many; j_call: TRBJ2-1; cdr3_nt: TGTGCCAGCAGTTCAAGGGATTACAATGAGCAGTTCTTC; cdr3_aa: CASSSRDYNEQFF
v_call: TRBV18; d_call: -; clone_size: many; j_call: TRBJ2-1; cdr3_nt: TGTGCCAGCTCACCACTCGCAAACACCTACAATGAGCAGTTCTTC; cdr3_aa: CASSPLANTYNEQFF
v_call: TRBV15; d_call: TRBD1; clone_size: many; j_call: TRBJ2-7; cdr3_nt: TGTGCCACCAGCCCCAGGGGGCTCTCCTACGAGCAGTACTTC; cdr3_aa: CATSPRGLSYEQYF
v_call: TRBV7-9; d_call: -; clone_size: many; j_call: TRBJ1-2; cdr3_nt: TGTGCCGGAGCCGACCGGGACTATGGCTACACCTTC; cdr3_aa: CAGADRDYGYTF
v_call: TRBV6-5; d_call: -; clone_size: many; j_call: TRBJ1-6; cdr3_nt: TGTGCCACTCGATGGGGTTCTAATTCACCCCTCCACTTT; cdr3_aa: CATRWGSNSPLHF
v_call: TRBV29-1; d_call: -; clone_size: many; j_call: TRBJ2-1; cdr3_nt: TGCAGCGTTGATAAACCATCGAGCGGGGAGCAGTTCTTC; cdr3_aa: CSVDKPSSGEQFF
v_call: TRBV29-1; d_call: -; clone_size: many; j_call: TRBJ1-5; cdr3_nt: TGCAGCGTCTCCGGCGGGGTTCTCAATCAGCCCCAGCATTTT; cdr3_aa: CSVSGGVLNQPQHF
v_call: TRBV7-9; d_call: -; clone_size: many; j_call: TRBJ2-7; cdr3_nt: TGTGCCAGCAGCCAACCGGGCTCCTACGAGCAGTACTTC; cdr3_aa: CASSQPGSYEQYF
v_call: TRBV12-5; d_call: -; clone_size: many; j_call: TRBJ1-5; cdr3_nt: TGTGCTAGTGGCCCCCCGGGGGGGGGCCCTGGCAATCAGCCCCAGCATTTT; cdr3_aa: CASGPPGGGPGNQPQHF
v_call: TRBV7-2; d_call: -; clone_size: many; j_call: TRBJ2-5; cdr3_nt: TGTGCCAGCAGCTTAGTCAGCGGGTTGGAGACCCAGTACTTC; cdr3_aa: CASSLVSGLETQYF
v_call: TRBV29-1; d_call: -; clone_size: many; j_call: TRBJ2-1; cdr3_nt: TGCAGCGCCCATGGGTGGGGCCGGAGGGATGAGCAGTTCTTC; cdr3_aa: CSAHGWGRRDEQFF
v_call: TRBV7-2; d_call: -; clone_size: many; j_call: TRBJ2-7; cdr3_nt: TGTGCCAGCAGCTTAGTGACAGAGCAGTACTTC; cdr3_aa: CASSLVTEQYF
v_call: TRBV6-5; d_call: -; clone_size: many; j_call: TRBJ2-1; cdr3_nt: TGTGCCAGCAGCACGGGACGATACAATGAGCAGTTCTTC; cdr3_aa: CASSTGRYNEQFF
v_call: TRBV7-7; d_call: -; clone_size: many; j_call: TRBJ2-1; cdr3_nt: TGTGCCAGCAGCTTAGATGTAGGGCTGACCGAGCAGTTCTTC; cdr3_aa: CASSLDVGLTEQFF
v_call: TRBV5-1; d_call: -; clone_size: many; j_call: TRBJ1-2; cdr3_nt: TGCGCCAGCAGCCCGGGGCTCTCAATGCCTAACTATGGCTACACCTTC; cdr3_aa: CASSPGLSMPNYGYTF
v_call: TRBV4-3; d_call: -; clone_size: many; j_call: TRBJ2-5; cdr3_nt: TGCGCCAGCAGCCTCCTAGGGGTAAAAGAGACCCAGTACTTC; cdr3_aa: CASSLLGVKETQYF
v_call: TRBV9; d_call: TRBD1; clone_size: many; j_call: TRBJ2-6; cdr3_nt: TGTGCCAGCAGCGCGGGACAGGGGGCGCCTGGGGCCAACGTCCTGACTTTC; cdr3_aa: CASSAGQGAPGANVLTF
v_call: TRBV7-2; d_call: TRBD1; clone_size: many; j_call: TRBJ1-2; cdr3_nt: TGTGCCAGCAGCGCCACAGGGGACTATGGCTACACCTTC; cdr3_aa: CASSATGDYGYTF
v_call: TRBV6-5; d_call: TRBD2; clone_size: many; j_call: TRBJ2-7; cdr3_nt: TGTGCCAGCAGTTATGAACCGGGGGGGTACTACGAGCAGTACTTC; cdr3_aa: CASSYEPGGYYEQYF
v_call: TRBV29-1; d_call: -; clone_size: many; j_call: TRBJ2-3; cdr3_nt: TGCAGCGGCGACAGGATACTCACAGATACGCAGTATTTT; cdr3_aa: CSGDRILTDTQYF
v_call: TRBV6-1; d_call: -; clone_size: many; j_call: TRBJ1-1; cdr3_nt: TGTGCCATCCGGGGACCTGAAGCTTTCTTT; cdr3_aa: CAIRGPEAFF
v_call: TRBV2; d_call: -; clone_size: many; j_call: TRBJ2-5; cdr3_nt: TGTGCCAGCAGTTCCACGATTCCGGGACTCCAAGAGACCCAGTACTTC; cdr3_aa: CASSSTIPGLQETQYF
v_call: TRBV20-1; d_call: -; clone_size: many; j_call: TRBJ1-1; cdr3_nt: TGCAGTGCTAGAGATCATAGGAACACTGAAGCTTTCTTT; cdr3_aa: CSARDHRNTEAFF
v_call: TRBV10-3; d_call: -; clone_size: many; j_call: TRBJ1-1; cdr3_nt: TGTGCCACCTCCATGGGTGACACTGAAGCTTTCTTT; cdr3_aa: CATSMGDTEAFF
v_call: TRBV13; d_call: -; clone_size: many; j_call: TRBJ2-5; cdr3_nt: TGTGCCAGCAGCCCTCAGAACCAAGAGACCCAGTACTTC; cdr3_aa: CASSPQNQETQYF
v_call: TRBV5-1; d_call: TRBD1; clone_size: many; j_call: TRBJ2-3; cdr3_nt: TGCGCCAGCAGCTCCCGGGACAGTAGCACAGATACGCAGTATTTT; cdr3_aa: CASSSRDSSTDTQYF
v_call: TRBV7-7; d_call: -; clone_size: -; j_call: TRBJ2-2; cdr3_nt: TGTGCCAGCGGACTTCGGACTTCCCGAACACCGGGGGAGCTGTTTTTT; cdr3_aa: CASGLRTSRTPGELFF
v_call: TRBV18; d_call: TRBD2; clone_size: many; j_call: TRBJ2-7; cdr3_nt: TGTGCCAGCTCACCAACACTAGCGGGACCCTACGAGCAGTACTTC; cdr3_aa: CASSPTLAGPYEQYF
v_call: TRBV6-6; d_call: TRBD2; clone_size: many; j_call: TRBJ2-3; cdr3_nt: TGTGCCAGCAGCCACGGACCTGTAGCGGGGGGGCTCACAGATACGCAGTATTTT; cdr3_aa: CASSHGPVAGGLTDTQYF
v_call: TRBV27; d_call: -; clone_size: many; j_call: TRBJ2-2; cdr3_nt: TGTGCCAGCAGTTTACCAGGGAACACCGGGGAGCTGTTTTTT; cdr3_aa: CASSLPGNTGELFF
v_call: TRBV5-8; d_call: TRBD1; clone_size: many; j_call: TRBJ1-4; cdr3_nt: TGTGCCAGCAGCTCGTACAGGGGATGGAGTGAAAAACTGTTTTTT; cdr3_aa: CASSSYRGWSEKLFF
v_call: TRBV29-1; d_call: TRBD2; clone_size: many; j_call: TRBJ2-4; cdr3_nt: TGCAGCGTTGCATCGAGCGGGGCCCTAGCCAAAAACATTCAGTACTTC; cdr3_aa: CSVASSGALAKNIQYF